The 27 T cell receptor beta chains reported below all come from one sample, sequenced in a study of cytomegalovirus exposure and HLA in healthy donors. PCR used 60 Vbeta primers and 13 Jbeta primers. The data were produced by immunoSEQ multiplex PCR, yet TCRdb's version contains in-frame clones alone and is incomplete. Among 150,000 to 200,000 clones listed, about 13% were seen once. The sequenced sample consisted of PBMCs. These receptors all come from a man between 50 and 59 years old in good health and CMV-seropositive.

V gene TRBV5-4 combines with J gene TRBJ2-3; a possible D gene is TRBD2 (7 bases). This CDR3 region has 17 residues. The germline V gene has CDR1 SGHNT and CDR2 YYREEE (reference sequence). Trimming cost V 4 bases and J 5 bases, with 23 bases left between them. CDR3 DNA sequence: TGTGCCAGCAGCGGGGGGGGCGGCCCGGCCCAGGGAGATACGCAGTATTTT. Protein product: CASSGGGGPAQGDTQYF.

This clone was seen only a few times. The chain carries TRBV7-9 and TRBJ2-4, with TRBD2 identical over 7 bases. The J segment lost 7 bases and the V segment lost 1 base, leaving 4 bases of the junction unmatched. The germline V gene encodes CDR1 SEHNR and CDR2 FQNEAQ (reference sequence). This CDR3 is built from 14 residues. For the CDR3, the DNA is TGTGCCAGCAGCTTAGTTGGGGGAGGGAACATTCAGTACTTC. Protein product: CASSLVGGGNIQYF. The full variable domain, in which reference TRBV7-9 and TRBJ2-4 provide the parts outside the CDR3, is DTGVSQNPRHKITKRGQNVTFRCDPISEHNRLYWYRQTLGQGPEFLTYFQNEAQLEKSRLLSDRFSAERPKGSFSTLEIQRTEQGDSAMYLCASSLVGGGNIQYFGAGTRLSVL.

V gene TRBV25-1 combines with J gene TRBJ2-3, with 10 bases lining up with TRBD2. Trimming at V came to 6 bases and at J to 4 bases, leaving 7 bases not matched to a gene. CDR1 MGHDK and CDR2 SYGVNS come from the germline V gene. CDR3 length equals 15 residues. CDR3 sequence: CASRYSGGRADTQYF. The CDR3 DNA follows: TGTGCCAGCAGATATAGCGGGGGGAGGGCAGATACGCAGTATTTT.

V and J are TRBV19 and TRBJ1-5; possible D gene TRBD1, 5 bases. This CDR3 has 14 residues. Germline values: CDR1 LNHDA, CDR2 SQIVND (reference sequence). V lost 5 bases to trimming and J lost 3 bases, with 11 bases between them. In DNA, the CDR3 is TGTGCCAGTAGTTTAAGGGGTCTCAATCAGCCCCAGCATTTT. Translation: CASSLRGLNQPQHF.

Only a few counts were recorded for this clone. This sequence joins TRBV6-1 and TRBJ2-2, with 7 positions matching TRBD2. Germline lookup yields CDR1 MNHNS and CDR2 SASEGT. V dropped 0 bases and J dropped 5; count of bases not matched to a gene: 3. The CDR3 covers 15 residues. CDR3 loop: CASSEAGGGTGELFF. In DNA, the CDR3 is TGTGCCAGCAGTGAAGCTGGGGGGGGGACCGGGGAGCTGTTTTTT.

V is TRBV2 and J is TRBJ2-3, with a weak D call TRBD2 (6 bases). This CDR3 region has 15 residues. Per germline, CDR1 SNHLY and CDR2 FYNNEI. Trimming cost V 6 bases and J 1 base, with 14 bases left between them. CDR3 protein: CASRLGGIGTDTQYF. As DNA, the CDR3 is TGTGCCAGCAGATTGGGGGGAATTGGCACAGATACGCAGTATTTT.

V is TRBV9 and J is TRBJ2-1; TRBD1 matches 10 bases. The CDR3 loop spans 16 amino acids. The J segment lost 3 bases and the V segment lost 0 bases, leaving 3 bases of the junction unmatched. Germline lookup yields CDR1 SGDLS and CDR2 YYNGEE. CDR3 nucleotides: TGTGCCAGCAGCGTAGGGGACAGGGGACGCTACAATGAGCAGTTCTTC. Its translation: CASSVGDRGRYNEQFF.

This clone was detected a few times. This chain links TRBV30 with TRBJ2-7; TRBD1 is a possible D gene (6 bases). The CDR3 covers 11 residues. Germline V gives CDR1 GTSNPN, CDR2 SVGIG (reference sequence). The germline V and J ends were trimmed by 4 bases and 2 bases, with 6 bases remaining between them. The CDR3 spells CAWTGAYEQYF. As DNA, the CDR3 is TGTGCCTGGACAGGGGCCTACGAGCAGTACTTC.

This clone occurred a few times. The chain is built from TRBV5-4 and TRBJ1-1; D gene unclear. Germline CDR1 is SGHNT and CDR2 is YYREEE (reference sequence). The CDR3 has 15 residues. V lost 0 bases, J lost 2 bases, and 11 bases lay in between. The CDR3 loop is CASSLERVGNTEAFF. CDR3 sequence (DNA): TGTGCCAGCAGCTTGGAACGGGTCGGCAACACTGAAGCTTTCTTT.

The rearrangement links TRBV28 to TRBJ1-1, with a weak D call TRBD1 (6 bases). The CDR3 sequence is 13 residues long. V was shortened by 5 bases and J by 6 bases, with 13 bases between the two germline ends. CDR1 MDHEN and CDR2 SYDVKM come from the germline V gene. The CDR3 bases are TGTGCCAGCAGTGAACCCAGGGGATCTGAAGCTTTCTTT. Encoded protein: CASSEPRGSEAFF.

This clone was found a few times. The CDR3: CASTVTNEKLFF. For the CDR3, the DNA is TGTGCCTCGACAGTAACTAATGAAAAACTGTTTTTT. The V gene is TRBV30, the J gene TRBJ1-4, with D perhaps matching TRBD1 (5 bases). V was cut by 7 bases and J by 1 base, with 7 bases left in between. The CDR3 has 12 amino acids. Germline V lookup: CDR1 GTSNPN, CDR2 SVGIG (reference sequence). The whole variable domain, remainder taken from reference TRBV30 and TRBJ1-4, is SQTIHQWPATLVQPVGSPLSLECTVEGTSNPNLYWYRQAAGRGLQLLFYSVGIGQISSEVPQNLSASRPQDRQFILSSKKLLLSDSGFYLCASTVTNEKLFFGSGTQLSVL.

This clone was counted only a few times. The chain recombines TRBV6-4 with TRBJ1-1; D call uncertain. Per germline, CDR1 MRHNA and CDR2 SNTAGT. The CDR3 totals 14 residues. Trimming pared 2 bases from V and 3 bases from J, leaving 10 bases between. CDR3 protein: CASSDGRPDTEAFF. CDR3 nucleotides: TGTGCCAGCAGTGACGGCAGGCCGGACACTGAAGCTTTCTTT.

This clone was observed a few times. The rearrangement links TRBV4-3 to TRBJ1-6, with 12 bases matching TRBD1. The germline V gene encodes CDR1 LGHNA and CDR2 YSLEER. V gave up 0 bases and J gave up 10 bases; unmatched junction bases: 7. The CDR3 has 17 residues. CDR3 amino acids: CASSQDPGGQGASPLHF. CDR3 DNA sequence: TGCGCCAGCAGCCAAGATCCAGGGGGACAGGGGGCCTCACCCCTCCACTTT.

The CDR3 DNA is TGTGCCAGCAGCCAAGAGAGTGAGAATTCACCCCTCCACTTT. Translating it yields CASSQESENSPLHF. The V and J genes are TRBV4-2 and TRBJ1-6; D uncertain. This CDR3 is 14 amino acids long. Germline-derived CDR1 and CDR2 are LGHNA and YNFKEQ. The V gene lost 0 bases and the J gene lost 7 bases, with 7 bases spanning the gap.

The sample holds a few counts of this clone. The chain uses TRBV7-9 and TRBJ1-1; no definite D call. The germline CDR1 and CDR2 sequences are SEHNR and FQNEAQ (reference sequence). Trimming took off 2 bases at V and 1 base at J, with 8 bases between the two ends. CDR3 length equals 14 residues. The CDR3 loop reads CASSLQEANTEAFF. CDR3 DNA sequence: TGTGCCAGCAGCTTACAGGAAGCGAACACTGAAGCTTTCTTT.

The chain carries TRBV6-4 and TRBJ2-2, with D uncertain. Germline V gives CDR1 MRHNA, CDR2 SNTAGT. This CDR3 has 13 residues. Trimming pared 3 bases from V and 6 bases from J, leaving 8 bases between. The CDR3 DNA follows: TGTGCCAGCAGTGAGACCGGAGCCGGGGAGCTGTTTTTT. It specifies CASSETGAGELFF.

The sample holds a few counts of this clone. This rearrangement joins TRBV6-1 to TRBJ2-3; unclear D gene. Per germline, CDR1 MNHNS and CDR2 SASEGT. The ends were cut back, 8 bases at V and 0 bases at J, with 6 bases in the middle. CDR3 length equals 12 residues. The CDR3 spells CASESSTDTQYF. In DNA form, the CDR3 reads TGTGCCAGCGAGTCTAGCACAGATACGCAGTATTTT.

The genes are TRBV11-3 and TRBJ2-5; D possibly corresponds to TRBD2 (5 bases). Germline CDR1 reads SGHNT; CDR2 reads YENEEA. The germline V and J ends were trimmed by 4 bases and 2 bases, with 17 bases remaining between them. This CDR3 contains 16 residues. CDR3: CASSSNRERAQETQYF. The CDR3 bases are TGTGCCAGCAGCTCGAACCGGGAAAGGGCTCAAGAGACCCAGTACTTC.

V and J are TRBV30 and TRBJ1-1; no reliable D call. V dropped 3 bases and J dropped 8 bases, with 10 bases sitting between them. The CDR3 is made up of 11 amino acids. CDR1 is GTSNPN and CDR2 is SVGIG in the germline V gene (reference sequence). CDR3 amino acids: CAWRGRGEAFF. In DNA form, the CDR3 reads TGTGCCTGGAGGGGCCGTGGGGAAGCTTTCTTT.

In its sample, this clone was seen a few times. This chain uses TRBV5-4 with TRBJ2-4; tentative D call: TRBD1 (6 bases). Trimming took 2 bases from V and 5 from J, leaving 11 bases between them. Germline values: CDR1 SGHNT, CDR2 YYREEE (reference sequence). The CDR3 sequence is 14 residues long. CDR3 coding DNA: TGTGCCAGCAGCTTCGGTGGGGGCGAAAACATTCAGTACTTC. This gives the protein CASSFGGGENIQYF.

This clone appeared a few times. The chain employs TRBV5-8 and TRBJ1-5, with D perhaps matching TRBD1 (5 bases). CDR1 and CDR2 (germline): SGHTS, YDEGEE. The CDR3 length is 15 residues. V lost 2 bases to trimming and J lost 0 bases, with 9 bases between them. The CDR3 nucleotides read TGTGCCAGCAGCTTCCAGGGCGGTAGCAATCAGCCCCAGCATTTT. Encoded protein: CASSFQGGSNQPQHF.

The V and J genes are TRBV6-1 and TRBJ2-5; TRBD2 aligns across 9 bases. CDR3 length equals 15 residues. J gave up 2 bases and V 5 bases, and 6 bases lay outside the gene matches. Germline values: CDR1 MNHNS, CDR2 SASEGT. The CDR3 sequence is CASSHRLAAQETQYF. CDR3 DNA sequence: TGTGCCAGCAGTCACCGACTAGCGGCGCAAGAGACCCAGTACTTC.

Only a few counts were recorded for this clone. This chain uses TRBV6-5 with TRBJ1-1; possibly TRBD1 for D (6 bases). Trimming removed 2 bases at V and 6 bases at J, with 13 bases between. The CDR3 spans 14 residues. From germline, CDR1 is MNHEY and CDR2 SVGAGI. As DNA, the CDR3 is TGTGCCAGCAGTTACAGGGGGAACGATGCTGAAGCTTTCTTT. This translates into CASSYRGNDAEAFF.

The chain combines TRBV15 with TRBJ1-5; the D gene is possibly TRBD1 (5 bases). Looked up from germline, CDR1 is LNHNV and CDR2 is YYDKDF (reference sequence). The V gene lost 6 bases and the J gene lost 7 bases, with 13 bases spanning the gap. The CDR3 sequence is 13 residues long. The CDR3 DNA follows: TGTGCCACCAGTCTCAGCGACAGACAGCCCCAGCATTTT. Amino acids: CATSLSDRQPQHF.

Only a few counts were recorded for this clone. As DNA, the CDR3 is TGTGCCAGCAGAGCACGGGGCGGGGGTGGCACAGATACGCAGTATTTT. This encodes CASRARGGGGTDTQYF. The V gene is TRBV2, the J gene TRBJ2-3; TRBD2 agrees at 7 bases. The CDR3 runs to 16 residues. CDR1 SNHLY and CDR2 FYNNEI come from the germline V gene. The J segment lost 1 base and the V segment lost 6 bases, leaving 10 bases of the junction unmatched.

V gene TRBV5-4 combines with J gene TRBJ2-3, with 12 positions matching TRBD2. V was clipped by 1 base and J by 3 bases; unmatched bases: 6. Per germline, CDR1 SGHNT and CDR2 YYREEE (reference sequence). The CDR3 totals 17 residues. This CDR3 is CASSLNLAGGRTDTQYF. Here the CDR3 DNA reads TGTGCCAGCAGCTTGAACCTAGCGGGGGGGCGAACAGATACGCAGTATTTT.

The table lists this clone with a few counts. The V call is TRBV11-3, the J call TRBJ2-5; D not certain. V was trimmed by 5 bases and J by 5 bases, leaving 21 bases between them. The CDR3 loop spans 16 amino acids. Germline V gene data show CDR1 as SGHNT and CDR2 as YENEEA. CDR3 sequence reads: CASSTAREPLIETQYF. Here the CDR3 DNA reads TGTGCCAGCAGCACCGCCCGAGAGCCCCTCATCGAGACCCAGTACTTC.